This is a list of T cell receptor beta chains from one sample in a study. TCRdb redid the calling of the RT-PCR reads with MiXCR, one entry per CDR3 protein. This sample has about 700,000 distinct CDR3 sequences, with 13% to 15% found just once. Input material: memory CD4+ T cells from blood. The receptors derive from a female donor in good health, serving as a healthy control. Both conserved end residues are part of each CDR3. The D gene is left open where the match is weak. Clone size is given for some rows only: seen once, a few or many times, or a class if the clone is expanded.

clone_size: few
j_call: TRBJ1-1
d_call: -
v_call: TRBV4-3
cdr3_nt: TGCGCCAGCAGCCAAGACCTTAGGGAGTTTGAAGCTTTCTTT
cdr3_aa: CASSQDLREFEAFF

clone_size: -
j_call: TRBJ1-1
d_call: -
v_call: TRBV5-5
cdr3_nt: TGTGCCAGCAGCTTGGAGGCAGGGGCGAACACTGAAGCTTTCTTT
cdr3_aa: CASSLEAGANTEAFF

clone_size: -
j_call: TRBJ1-5
d_call: -
v_call: TRBV24-1
cdr3_nt: TGTGCCACCAGTGATAACACAGACAATCAGCCCCAGCATTTT
cdr3_aa: CATSDNTDNQPQHF

clone_size: many
j_call: TRBJ2-5
d_call: TRBD2
v_call: TRBV29-1
cdr3_nt: TGCAGCGTTGATACGGAGCGGGAGCCCCCAGAGACCCAGTACTTC
cdr3_aa: CSVDTEREPPETQYF

clone_size: once
j_call: TRBJ2-6
d_call: TRBD1
v_call: TRBV11-2
cdr3_nt: TGTGCCAGCAGCTTCCGCGGGACAGGCGCTCTCTCTGGGGCCAACGTCCTGACTTTC
cdr3_aa: CASSFRGTGALSGANVLTF

clone_size: -
j_call: TRBJ2-5
d_call: TRBD2
v_call: TRBV5-4
cdr3_nt: TGTGCCAGCAGCCTACCACTAGCGGGAGTACGAGAGACCCAGTACTTC
cdr3_aa: CASSLPLAGVRETQYF

clone_size: -
j_call: TRBJ2-3
d_call: TRBD1
v_call: TRBV20-1
cdr3_nt: TGCAGTGCCGCCCGTGCTCCGGGACAGTCAACTAGCACAGATACGCAGTATTTT
cdr3_aa: CSAARAPGQSTSTDTQYF

clone_size: many
j_call: TRBJ1-3
d_call: -
v_call: TRBV7-2
cdr3_nt: TGTGCCAGCAGCTTAGTCCCCAGCCTCGGAAACACCATATATTTT
cdr3_aa: CASSLVPSLGNTIYF

clone_size: few
j_call: TRBJ2-3
d_call: -
v_call: TRBV20-1
cdr3_nt: TGCAGTGGGGCGGTGGGGGGCCTTACAGATACGCAGTATTTT
cdr3_aa: CSGAVGGLTDTQYF

clone_size: few
j_call: TRBJ2-1
d_call: -
v_call: TRBV11-2
cdr3_nt: TGTGCCAGCAGCCAGGGTCTAGTTGGTGAGCAGTTCTTC
cdr3_aa: CASSQGLVGEQFF

clone_size: -
j_call: TRBJ1-5
d_call: TRBD1
v_call: TRBV6-2/TRBV6-3
cdr3_nt: TGTGCCAGCAGCCCCGACAGGGACTACAATCAGCCCCAGCATTTT
cdr3_aa: CASSPDRDYNQPQHF

clone_size: few
j_call: TRBJ1-2
d_call: -
v_call: TRBV20-1
cdr3_nt: TGCAGTGCCCGGGCCCCAAGGGACTATGGCTACACCTTC
cdr3_aa: CSARAPRDYGYTF

clone_size: few
j_call: TRBJ1-5
d_call: -
v_call: TRBV4-2
cdr3_nt: TGTGCCAGCAGCCAAGATTTGGGGACCTCGGCGCAGCCCCAGCATTTT
cdr3_aa: CASSQDLGTSAQPQHF

clone_size: -
j_call: TRBJ2-5
d_call: -
v_call: TRBV7-2
cdr3_nt: TGTGCCAGCAGCTTCGGTTACTATCAAGAGACCCAGTACTTC
cdr3_aa: CASSFGYYQETQYF

clone_size: -
j_call: TRBJ2-1
d_call: -
v_call: TRBV5-1
cdr3_nt: TGCGCCAGCAGCTTGGCCGTGAGCAGCGGCCGTCCCCGGGATGAGCAGTTCTTC
cdr3_aa: CASSLAVSSGRPRDEQFF

clone_size: -
j_call: TRBJ1-3
d_call: TRBD1
v_call: TRBV12-3/TRBV12-4
cdr3_nt: TGTGCCAGCAGCATGGGACAGGGGGGAAACACCATATATTTT
cdr3_aa: CASSMGQGGNTIYF

clone_size: few
j_call: TRBJ2-1
d_call: -
v_call: TRBV5-1
cdr3_nt: TGCGCCAGCAGCGGAGGAAGCGGGCTCTCCTACAATGAGCAGTTCTTC
cdr3_aa: CASSGGSGLSYNEQFF

clone_size: many
j_call: TRBJ2-3
d_call: -
v_call: TRBV20-1
cdr3_nt: TGCAGTGCTAGTCAAGGAGATACGCAGTATTTT
cdr3_aa: CSASQGDTQYF

clone_size: -
j_call: TRBJ2-2
d_call: TRBD1
v_call: TRBV27
cdr3_nt: TGTGCCAGCAGAAAGGGACGACAGGGCTGGGACACCGGGGAGCTGTTTTTT
cdr3_aa: CASRKGRQGWDTGELFF

clone_size: many
j_call: TRBJ2-5
d_call: TRBD2
v_call: TRBV9
cdr3_nt: TGTGCCAGCAGCCCACTAGCGGGAGGCGAGACCCAGTACTTC
cdr3_aa: CASSPLAGGETQYF

clone_size: many
j_call: TRBJ1-3
d_call: -
v_call: TRBV4-3
cdr3_nt: TGCGCCAGCAGCCAAGATCCTACGGCTGGAAACACCATATATTTT
cdr3_aa: CASSQDPTAGNTIYF

clone_size: -
j_call: TRBJ2-2
d_call: -
v_call: TRBV12-3/TRBV12-4
cdr3_nt: TGTGCCAGCAGTTTCTGGCTAACCGGGGAGCTGTTTTTT
cdr3_aa: CASSFWLTGELFF

clone_size: few
j_call: TRBJ2-4
d_call: -
v_call: TRBV5-1
cdr3_nt: TGCGCCAGCAGCCAAACGACAAACGGGCAAAACATTCAGTACTTC
cdr3_aa: CASSQTTNGQNIQYF

clone_size: few
j_call: TRBJ2-7
d_call: -
v_call: TRBV5-1
cdr3_nt: TGCGCCAGCAGCTTGGTACCCCCCCACGAGCAGTACTTC
cdr3_aa: CASSLVPPHEQYF

clone_size: -
j_call: TRBJ1-1
d_call: -
v_call: TRBV20-1
cdr3_nt: TGCAGTGCTAGAGTTTTACGAGCTGGGGGTGAAGCTTTCTTT
cdr3_aa: CSARVLRAGGEAFF

clone_size: few
j_call: TRBJ2-7
d_call: -
v_call: TRBV6-2/TRBV6-3
cdr3_nt: TGTGCCAGCACCATGGGGGACACGATCTACGAGCAGTACTTC
cdr3_aa: CASTMGDTIYEQYF